This TCR beta chain was recovered during a study of shared clonotypes between healthy human individuals. Per the germline V gene, CDR1 is KGHSH and CDR2 is LQKENI. J gave up 7 bases and V 3 bases, and 4 bases lay outside the gene matches. The CDR3 is made up of 14 amino acids. Samples underwent the assay at deep level. The method was immunoSEQ multiplex PCR; TCRdb's version includes in-frame clones alone and lacks a portion of them. Counted here are some 2.4 million clones, roughly 93% occurring once; the ten biggest clones make up approximately 0.37%. Study-level results: Owing to a small donor count, the genetic and exposure-history diversity represented was limited. Measured sharing among donors was expected to vary with sequencing depth. The researchers took only blood, and tissue repertoires probably look different.

Turning to this clone: Its matching antigen is unknown.

This TCR was recovered from a man younger than 35 in good health. Some clones in this sample may be carry-over from other donors' samples. This sequence joins TRBV18 and TRBJ1-4; 8 nucleotides align to TRBD1. What was sequenced was naive CD4+ T cells from PBMCs. Subset of the sample: CD45RA+ positively selected. The CDR3 DNA reads TGTGCCAGCTCACCCGGACAGGGACCTGAAAAACTGTTTTTT. This sequence encodes CASSPGQGPEKLFF.